The 10 T cell receptor beta chains presented below share a single source sample, sequenced in a study of T-cell reconstitution after alpha-beta-depleted transplantation in children. Unique molecular identifiers were incorporated during preparation of the TCRbeta library. TCRdb re-derived calls from the PCR reads in MiXCR, one entry per CDR3 protein. The sample lists 250,000 to 400,000 distinct CDR3 sequences, around 25% occurring once. Material: PBMCs, mostly from graft donor cells, obtained 180 days after TCRalphabeta/CD19-depleted stem cell transplant. These receptors all come from a male patient younger than 18 who had a stem cell transplant for acute lymphoblastic leukemia, so the T cells may come from the graft donor.

This clonotype was seen once. The chain couples TRBV11-2 to TRBJ2-7; no reliable D call. Germline CDR1 and CDR2: SGHAT and FQNNGV. V lost 1 base to trimming and J lost 0 bases, with 7 bases between them. This CDR3 has 14 residues. The CDR3, as DNA: TGTGCCAGCAGCTTAGCTCTTAGCTCCTACGAGCAGTACTTC. This codes for CASSLALSSYEQYF. Full variable domain (missing parts from reference TRBV11-2 and TRBJ2-7): EAGVAQSPRYKIIEKRQSVAFWCNPISGHATLYWYQQILGQGPKLLIQFQNNGVVDDSQLPKDRFSAERLKGVDSTLKIQPAKLEDSAVYLCASSLALSSYEQYFGPGTRLTVT.

The chain has TRBV3-1 and TRBJ1-2; D remains ambiguous. V lost 1 base and J lost 7, with 13 bases in between. Germline V gene lookup returns CDR1 LGHDT and CDR2 YNNKEL (reference sequence). The CDR3 contains 14 residues. The CDR3 DNA follows: TGTGCCAGCAGCCAAGGATATCAGCGACGTGGCTACACCTTC. This codes for CASSQGYQRRGYTF.

This clonotype was detected a few times. V and J are TRBV3-1 and TRBJ2-7; D unresolved. The CDR3 is 12 residues long. Germline-derived CDR1 and CDR2 are LGHDT and YNNKEL (reference sequence). V was pared by 4 bases and J by 10 bases, with 14 bases between. The CDR3 here is CASSPHGREQYF. The CDR3 coding sequence is TGTGCCAGCAGCCCCCATGGAAGGGAACAGTACTTC.

This chain uses TRBV12-3 or TRBV12-4 with TRBJ2-7, with D uncertain. Trimming took off 2 bases at V and 0 bases at J, with 11 bases between the two ends. CDR3 length equals 15 residues. The CDR3: CASSLKFAYSYEQYF. CDR3 DNA: TGTGCCAGCAGTTTAAAATTTGCCTACTCCTACGAGCAGTACTTC.

This clonotype was found a few times. The chain's CDR3 is CSVTDGYTF. For the CDR3, the DNA is TGCAGCGTCACGGATGGCTACACCTTC. The chain joins TRBV29-1 to TRBJ1-2, with no clear D. Germline-derived CDR1 and CDR2 are SQVTM and ANQGSEA. CDR3 length equals 9 residues. Trimming removed 6 bases from V and 6 bases from J, with 5 bases in between. Complete variable domain (other parts from reference TRBV29-1 and TRBJ1-2): SAVISQKPSRDICQRGTSLTIQCQVDSQVTMMFWYRQQPGQSLTLIATANQGSEATYESGFVIDKFPISRPNLTFSTLTVSNMSPEDSSIYLCSVTDGYTFGSGTRLTVV.

V is TRBV5-1 and J is TRBJ2-1; TRBD2 aligns across 12 bases. V shed 4 bases and J 0 bases; nucleotides not matched to a gene: 2. The germline gives CDR1 SGHRS, CDR2 YFSETQ. This CDR3 is 16 amino acids long. CDR3 sequence (DNA): TGCGCCAGCAGCAAGACTAGCGGGAGCTCCTACAATGAGCAGTTCTTC. It codes for CASSKTSGSSYNEQFF.

This clonotype occurred a few times. The gene calls are TRBV20-1 and TRBJ2-1; D unclear. The length of the CDR3 is 14 residues. CDR1 is DFQATT and CDR2 is SNEGSKA in the germline V gene (reference sequence). Between the trimmed V and J ends, which lost 3 bases and 6 bases, there was a span of 15 bases. CDR3 region: CSASELAISNEQFF. The CDR3 DNA sequence: TGCAGTGCTAGCGAGTTGGCGATCTCCAATGAGCAGTTCTTC.

This chain uses TRBV7-2 with TRBJ1-5; 12 bases map to TRBD1. J gave up 7 bases and V 2 bases, and 9 bases lay outside the gene matches. The CDR3 loop spans 17 amino acids. The germline gives CDR1 SGHTA, CDR2 FQGNSA. The CDR3 nucleotides read TGTGCCAGCAGCTTAAGGGGGACAGGGGGCGGAAGACAGCCCCAGCATTTT. It yields the protein CASSLRGTGGGRQPQHF. The full variable domain, completed using reference TRBV7-2 and TRBJ1-5, is GAGVSQSPSNKVTEKGKDVELRCDPISGHTALYWYRQSLGQGLEFLIYFQGNSAPDKSGLPSDRFSAERTGGSVSTLTIQRTQQEDSAVYLCASSLRGTGGGRQPQHFGDGTRLSIL.

This sequence joins TRBV12-3 or TRBV12-4 and TRBJ1-5; D remains unclear. The CDR3 extends over 13 amino acids. V was shortened by 0 bases and J by 9 bases, with 9 bases between the two germline ends. Written as DNA, the CDR3 is TGTGCCAGCAGTTTAGCGAGTCAGAGGCCCCAGCATTTT. Amino acid sequence: CASSLASQRPQHF.

This clonotype has just a few counts. This chain links TRBV4-2 with TRBJ2-7, with D unclear. Trimming pared 0 bases from V and 0 bases from J, leaving 12 bases between. Per the germline V gene, CDR1 is LGHNA and CDR2 is YNFKEQ. This CDR3 contains 16 residues. The CDR3 sequence: CASSQDGPYPSYEQYF. DNA of the CDR3: TGTGCCAGCAGCCAAGACGGCCCGTATCCCTCCTACGAGCAGTACTTC.